A selection of T cell receptor beta chains follows, all from one sample in a study of blood T cell repertoires in COVID-19. The repertoire was sequenced with immunoSEQ multiplex PCR; TCRdb's copy has only in-frame clones and lacks some. The sample has 75,000 to 95,000 clones; 85% to 90% are singletons. Sequencing was carried out using peripheral blood. Source of these receptors: a human donor in a cohort sampled during active COVID-19. CDR3s include the opening cysteine and the closing phenylalanine or tryptophan. The D gene is left open where the match is weak. The size entry is marked missing in some rows and otherwise reads once, few, many or a size class.

>-|TRBJ2-1|-|TRBV28
TGTGCCAGCAGTTTATGGACCTCATGGGGAGATGAGCAGTTCTTC
CASSLWTSWGDEQFF
>-|TRBJ2-6|-|TRBV9
TGTGCCAGCAGCGTGGGGGGCTCTGGGGCCAACGTCCTGACTTTC
CASSVGGSGANVLTF
>-|TRBJ1-2|-|TRBV27
TGTGCCAGCGGTTTCAGAACTAGCTATGGCTACACCTTC
CASGFRTSYGYTF
>TRBD1|TRBJ1-6|-|TRBV27
TGTGCCAGCAGGGCGGACAGGGGTAATTCACCCCTCCACTTT
CASRADRGNSPLHF
>TRBD1|TRBJ1-5|few|TRBV2
TGTGCCAGCAGTGGACAGGGGATAAGTCAGCCCCAGCATTTT
CASSGQGISQPQHF
>-|TRBJ1-2|few|TRBV21-1
TGTGCCAGGAAAAGTTCAGGTGGGCCCTATGGCTACACCTTC
CARKSSGGPYGYTF
>TRBD1|TRBJ1-6|-|TRBV27
TGTGCCAGCAGTTTGTCGGGACAGGGTTGGAGCTCCTATAATTCACCCCTCCACTTT
CASSLSGQGWSSYNSPLHF
>TRBD1|TRBJ1-5|once|TRBV6-5
TGTGCCAGCTCGCCATCGGGACAGGGGAGTCAGCCCCAGCATTTT
CASSPSGQGSQPQHF
>TRBD1|TRBJ1-1|-|TRBV7-3
TGTGCCAGCAGCTTAACAGGGGGCGGGTTGAACACTGAAGCTTTCTTT
CASSLTGGGLNTEAFF
>TRBD2|TRBJ2-7|-|TRBV18
TGTGCCAGCTCGCCGCTACAGAGGGGACTAGGGGGATCCTACGAGCAGTACTTC
CASSPLQRGLGGSYEQYF
>-|TRBJ1-5|-|TRBV24-1
TGTGCCACCAGTGATTTCACCTTAGATCAGCCCCAGCATTTT
CATSDFTLDQPQHF
>TRBD2|TRBJ2-2|few|TRBV10-2
TGCGCCAGCAGGGTTCAGACTAGCGGCAACACCGGGGAGCTGTTTTTT
CASRVQTSGNTGELFF
>-|TRBJ2-2|-|TRBV7-6
TGTGCCAGCAGCCGTCTAGCGACCGGGGAGCTGTTTTTT
CASSRLATGELFF
>-|TRBJ2-1|-|TRBV5-4
TGTGCCAGCAGCCTAAAAAGATCCCACAATGAGCAGTTCTTC
CASSLKRSHNEQFF
>-|TRBJ2-5|-|TRBV21-1
TGTGCCAGCAGCAAAGGCACTAGCGGGAGGGGAAAGACCCAGTACTTC
CASSKGTSGRGKTQYF
>TRBD1|TRBJ2-2|-|TRBV7-2
TGTGCCAGCAGCCTGGACAGGGCAGCCGGGGAGCTGTTTTTT
CASSLDRAAGELFF
>-|TRBJ2-7|-|TRBV30
TGTGCCTGGAATCGACGGGACTTCAACTCCTACGAGCAGTACTTC
CAWNRRDFNSYEQYF
>-|TRBJ1-6|-|TRBV5-1
TGCGCCAGCAGCTTGGATCGGCAGGATAATTCACCCCTCCACTTT
CASSLDRQDNSPLHF
>TRBD1|TRBJ1-4|-|TRBV5-5
TGTGCCAGCAGCTTGGGGGGGACAGGGCAGGAGGAAAAACTGTTTTTT
CASSLGGTGQEEKLFF
>TRBD2|TRBJ2-2|-|TRBV28
TGTGCCAGCAGTGGACTAGCGGAGGGAAACACCGGGGAGCTGTTTTTT
CASSGLAEGNTGELFF
>TRBD1|TRBJ1-1|-|TRBV27
TGTGCCAGCAGTTCGGACAGGTTCGCTGAAGCTTTCTTT
CASSSDRFAEAFF
>-|TRBJ1-5|few|TRBV6-5
TGTGCCAGCAGGCCACAGAGCAATCAGCCCCAGCATTTT
CASRPQSNQPQHF
>-|TRBJ2-5|-|TRBV4-2
TGTGCCAGCAGCCAAGATTCGGGGGTAGAGACCCAGTACTTC
CASSQDSGVETQYF
>TRBD2|TRBJ2-7|-|TRBV28
TGTGCCAGCAGTAGACTAGCGGCTACCTACGAGCAGTACTTC
CASSRLAATYEQYF
>TRBD1|TRBJ2-5|-|TRBV7-9
TGTGCCAGCAGCCTCGGACAGGGGAAGACCCAGTACTTC
CASSLGQGKTQYF
>TRBD2|TRBJ2-1|-|TRBV5-1
TGCGCCAGCAGCCGAGATAGCGGGAGCTACAATGAGCAGTTCTTC
CASSRDSGSYNEQFF
>-|TRBJ2-3|-|TRBV12-5
TGTGCTAGTGGTTTGGTACCGGGAGATACGCAGTATTTT
CASGLVPGDTQYF
>-|TRBJ2-1|once|TRBV2
TGTGCCAGCAGTGTACTTTTCTACAATGAGCAGTTCTTC
CASSVLFYNEQFF
>TRBD2|TRBJ2-7|-|TRBV27
TGTGCCAGCAGGCCTACCGGGACTAGATATAGCGAGCAGTACTTC
CASRPTGTRYSEQYF
>TRBD1|TRBJ1-1|once|TRBV6-5
TGTGCCAGCAGTTACTCCGGACAGGGGAACACTGAAGCTTTCTTT
CASSYSGQGNTEAFF